The source of this TCR beta chain is a study of blood T cells in healthy people across ages. General study results and limits: Per million T cells, TCR beta diversity dropped roughly linearly as age increased. Naive CD4+ cell counts and diversity both ran higher in long-lived than in aged donors.

This clonotype occurred a few times. What it recognizes is unknown. Every donor contributed roughly 10 milliliters of peripheral blood by blood draw. The germline V gene has CDR1 SNHLY and CDR2 FYNNEI. The CDR3 is 16 amino acids. J lost 0 bases, V lost 7 bases, and 9 bases had no gene match. PCR was performed a second time for roughly 7 to 11 cycles using a sample-barcoded 5' primer and a J-beta primer mix. Each TCR beta cDNA got a 12-nucleotide random molecular identifier. TCRdb ran MiXCR on the 5' RACE reads and lists one entry per CDR3 protein. Here the sample spans about 1,800,000 distinct CDR3 sequences, about 28% being singletons.

The rearrangement links TRBV2 to TRBJ2-1, with 7 bases identical to TRBD2. The sequence came from a woman younger than 45 in good health. The sample consisted of blood. As DNA, the CDR3 is TGTGCCAGCACTGAGGCGGGGGAGAGCTCCTACAATGAGCAGTTCTTC. It translates to CASTEAGESSYNEQFF.